These 29 T cell receptor beta chains share one sample of origin, sequenced in a study of spatial heterogeneity in lung cancer. TCRdb re-called the 5' RACE reads with MiXCR, one entry per CDR3 protein. Among 30,000 to 45,000 distinct CDR3 sequences listed, roughly 8% were seen once. Time point denoted: sample taken at primary tumor resection. The source material was PBMCs, sampled at surgery. Every receptor here comes from a male donor with early-stage non-small cell lung cancer.

This clonotype was recorded many times. This chain joins TRBV20-1 and TRBJ2-3; 10 bases line up with TRBD1. Germline values: CDR1 DFQATT, CDR2 SNEGSKA (reference sequence). This CDR3 has 16 amino acids. Trimming removed 3 bases from V and 3 bases from J; junction bases left unmatched: 9. This CDR3 is CSARKLPGQGTDTQYF. CDR3 nucleotide sequence: TGCAGTGCTAGGAAACTACCGGGACAGGGGACAGATACGCAGTATTTT.

This clonotype has ten or more counts. The V and J genes are TRBV6-2 or TRBV6-3 and TRBJ2-1; weak D call: TRBD2 (5 bases). Germline CDR1 is MNHEY and CDR2 is SVGEGT. The CDR3 loop spans 15 amino acids. V was clipped by 6 bases and J by 8 bases, with 20 bases between them. CDR3 sequence reads: CASSPREYYIDEQFF. As DNA, the CDR3 is TGTGCCAGCAGCCCGAGGGAGTATTATATCGATGAGCAGTTCTTC.

This chain uses TRBV6-2 or TRBV6-3 with TRBJ1-1, with D possibly being TRBD1 (6 bases). Germline CDR1 is MNHEY and CDR2 is SVGEGT. This CDR3 has 16 amino acids. Trimming stripped 6 bases from V and 4 bases from J, with 21 bases between. The CDR3 region is CASSHKSDGGGTEAFF. The CDR3 DNA follows: TGTGCCAGCAGCCACAAGTCGGACGGAGGGGGCACTGAAGCTTTCTTT.

This clonotype was seen ten or more times. CDR3 protein: CASSDGQGTYGYTF. As DNA, the CDR3 is TGTGCCAGCAGTGATGGACAGGGGACCTATGGCTACACCTTC. V and J are TRBV6-2 or TRBV6-3 and TRBJ1-2; 9 positions agree with TRBD1. In germline, CDR1 is MNHEY, CDR2 SVGEGT. CDR3 length: 14 residues. After removal of 5 bases from V and 4 bases from J, the junction contained 5 bases not matched to a gene.

The CDR3 protein is CASSPRSGIGGMGFGYTF. CDR3 bases: TGTGCCAGCAGCCCTCGATCGGGGATCGGGGGAATGGGTTTTGGCTACACCTTC. V and J are TRBV14 and TRBJ1-2, with TRBD1 as a possible D gene (5 bases). Germline V lookup: CDR1 SGHDN, CDR2 FVKESK. Trimming left V 4 bases short and J 7 bases short, with 28 bases between. This CDR3 has 18 amino acids.

This clonotype was seen a handful of times. The genes are TRBV29-1 and TRBJ2-2, with D possibly being TRBD2 (6 bases). CDR3 length equals 12 residues. Trimming removed 3 bases from V and 5 bases from J, with 7 bases in between. Germline CDR1 reads SQVTM; CDR2 reads ANQGSEA. The CDR3 DNA reads as TGCAGCGTTGATGGGGGGACCGGGGAGCTGTTTTTT. Translating it yields CSVDGGTGELFF.

This clonotype has only a few counts. The genes are TRBV5-1 and TRBJ1-1; no definite D call. V gave up 7 bases and J gave up 0 bases, with 13 bases separating them. CDR3 length: 14 residues. CDR1 and CDR2 (germline): SGHRS, YFSETQ. CDR3 region: CASRGGTMNTEAFF. CDR3 in DNA: TGCGCCAGCCGAGGAGGTACAATGAACACTGAAGCTTTCTTT. Full variable domain (remainder filled in from reference TRBV5-1 and TRBJ1-1): KAGVTQTPRYLIKTRGQQVTLSCSPISGHRSVSWYQQTPGQGLQFLFEYFSETQRNKGNFPGRFSGRQFSNSRSEMNVSTLELGDSALYLCASRGGTMNTEAFFGQGTRLTVV.

The V call is TRBV2, the J call TRBJ2-5, with D unresolved. Germline V gene data show CDR1 as SNHLY and CDR2 as FYNNEI. The CDR3 covers 11 residues. Trimming shortened V by 7 bases and J by 8 bases, and 11 bases separated the two germline ends. CDR3 residues: CASKLSYTQYF. CDR3 DNA: TGTGCCAGCAAACTAAGTTACACCCAGTACTTC.

This clonotype was seen more than once but under ten times. This chain links TRBV20-1 with TRBJ1-1; no definite D call. The germline CDR1 and CDR2 sequences are DFQATT and SNEGSKA (reference sequence). The V end was cut by 3 bases, the J end by 5 bases, with 10 bases between. The CDR3 is made up of 12 amino acids. The CDR3 here is CSAREGWTEAFF. As DNA, the CDR3 is TGCAGTGCTAGGGAAGGTTGGACTGAAGCTTTCTTT.

In its sample, this clonotype was seen many times. This chain joins TRBV24-1 and TRBJ1-1, with D possibly being TRBD1 (6 bases). Germline-derived CDR1 and CDR2 are KGHDR and SFDVKD. The CDR3 loop spans 16 amino acids. Between the trimmed V and J ends, which lost 3 bases and 5 bases, there was a span of 18 bases. The CDR3 here is CATSDRGAGSRTEAFF. The CDR3 nucleotides read TGTGCCACCAGTGATAGGGGGGCAGGGTCGCGAACTGAAGCTTTCTTT.

This clonotype has at least ten counts. This rearrangement joins TRBV7-2 to TRBJ2-3; 10 nucleotides match TRBD2. Losses at the gene ends were 1 base for V and 5 bases for J; bases not matched to a gene: 6. Germline assignment: CDR1 SGHTA and CDR2 FQGNSA. There are 16 residues in the CDR3. This CDR3 is CASSLGSGGAGDTQYF. The CDR3 DNA is TGTGCCAGCAGCTTAGGCAGCGGGGGGGCCGGAGATACGCAGTATTTT.

The chain couples TRBV20-1 to TRBJ2-2; 7 bases map to TRBD1. The length of the CDR3 is 15 residues. Per the germline V gene, CDR1 is DFQATT and CDR2 is SNEGSKA (reference sequence). V gave up 2 bases and J gave up 6 bases; unmatched junction bases: 9. The CDR3 coding sequence is TGCAGTGCTAGATTAGGGTACAGGGGCTCCGGGGAGCTGTTTTTT. Translated: CSARLGYRGSGELFF.

This clonotype was seen more than once but under ten times. The rearrangement uses TRBV7-2 and TRBJ2-2; 7 bases map to TRBD1. The V gene end was trimmed by 7 bases and the J gene end by 1 base; junction bases not matched to a gene: 3. Germline CDR1 reads SGHTA; CDR2 reads FQGNSA. The CDR3 extends over 14 amino acids. The CDR3: CASTRDRNTGELFF. In DNA form, the CDR3 reads TGTGCCAGCACCCGGGACAGGAACACCGGGGAGCTGTTTTTT.

This clonotype was counted at least ten times. This chain links TRBV12-5 with TRBJ2-3; 7 bases match TRBD2. The CDR3 totals 14 residues. Germline CDR1 and CDR2: LGHNT and FRNRAP. After removal of 8 bases from V and 2 bases from J, the junction contained 7 bases not matched to a gene. CDR3 in DNA: TGTGCTAGTTCTTGGCGGGAGACCACAGATACGCAGTATTTT. Its translation: CASSWRETTDTQYF.

This sequence joins TRBV28 and TRBJ2-3; D is uncertain. The CDR3 length is 12 residues. The germline V gene has CDR1 MDHEN and CDR2 SYDVKM. With 6 bases removed from V and 2 bases from J, the gap between germline ends came to 6 bases. CDR3 sequence reads: CASRGNTDTQYF. CDR3 DNA sequence: TGTGCCAGCAGAGGGAACACAGATACGCAGTATTTT.

This clonotype was observed a few times. J is TRBJ1-6 and V is TRBV7-2, with TRBD1 identical over 7 bases. V lost 1 base to trimming and J lost 6 bases; unmatched junction nucleotides: 3. From germline, CDR1 is SGHTA and CDR2 FQGNSA. The CDR3 is 15 residues long. The CDR3 coding sequence is TGTGCCAGCAGCTTAGATGGGACAGCTAATTCACCCCTCCACTTT. Translating it yields CASSLDGTANSPLHF.

The chain uses TRBV15 and TRBJ1-5; TRBD1 might be the D (5 bases). Germline lookup yields CDR1 LNHNV and CDR2 YYDKDF (reference sequence). The CDR3 loop spans 15 amino acids. V dropped 0 bases and J dropped 9 bases, with 15 bases sitting between them. The CDR3 protein is CATSRDYGALGPQHF. DNA of the CDR3: TGTGCCACCAGCAGAGATTACGGGGCTTTGGGGCCCCAGCATTTT.

This clonotype was picked up many times. The V call is TRBV28, the J call TRBJ2-6, with D perhaps TRBD2 (5 bases). V was clipped by 7 bases and J by 4 bases, with 14 bases between them. Germline V CDR1 and CDR2: MDHEN, SYDVKM. The CDR3 is 15 residues long. This chain's CDR3 is CASTPPGSGANVLTF. CDR3 in DNA: TGTGCCAGCACCCCACCGGGGTCGGGGGCCAACGTCCTGACTTTC.

This clonotype was seen at least ten times. The chain employs TRBV7-9 and TRBJ2-7; unclear D gene. The length of the CDR3 is 14 residues. In germline, CDR1 is SEHNR, CDR2 FQNEAQ (reference sequence). V dropped 5 bases and J dropped 0 bases, with 11 bases sitting between them. CDR3 sequence (DNA): TGTGCCAGCAGCCTCGACGCCAGCTCCTACGAGCAGTACGTC. Protein product: CASSLDASSYEQYV.

The table lists this clonotype with a few counts. The chain carries TRBV3-1 and TRBJ2-7, with 8 positions matching TRBD1. Germline V gives CDR1 LGHDT, CDR2 YNNKEL (reference sequence). The CDR3 totals 14 residues. Losses at the gene ends were 5 bases for V and 5 bases for J; bases not matched to a gene: 8. CDR3 in amino acids: CASSLRTGSDEQYF. As DNA, the CDR3 is TGTGCCAGCAGCTTACGGACAGGGTCGGACGAGCAGTACTTC.

The count of this clonotype is one. One junction end does not reproduce the germline sequence, and a read error may be involved. The chain recombines TRBV27 with TRBJ2-7; 8 bases are shared with TRBD1. The germline V gene encodes CDR1 MNHEY and CDR2 SMNVEV (reference sequence). The CDR3 is made up of 15 amino acids. The CDR3 coding sequence is TGTGTCAGCAGCTTGAGCCACAGGGGGATCTACGAGCAGTACTTC. Translation: CVSSLSHRGIYEQYF.

This clonotype appeared a few times. The chain uses TRBV6-1 and TRBJ2-7, with a weak D call TRBD2 (6 bases). Germline V gene sequence: CDR1 MNHNS, CDR2 SASEGT. Between the trimmed V and J ends, which lost 4 bases and 2 bases, there was a span of 12 bases. The CDR3 is 14 residues long. The CDR3 region is CASSGGTGTYEQYV. CDR3 in DNA: TGTGCCAGCAGTGGGGGGACTGGAACCTACGAGCAGTACGTC.

A few counts support this clonotype. V usage is TRBV18 and J usage is TRBJ1-2; 7 bases map to TRBD1. Germline loops: CDR1 KGHSH, CDR2 LQKENI. The V gene end was trimmed by 3 bases and the J gene end by 4 bases; junction bases not matched to a gene: 11. The CDR3 contains 16 residues. CDR3 nucleotide sequence: TGTGCCAGCTCACCCCAAATTGACAGGGAGGGCTATGGCTACACCTTC. It yields the protein CASSPQIDREGYGYTF.

Only a few counts were recorded for this clonotype. The chain combines TRBV6-5 with TRBJ2-1, with 16 bases identical to TRBD2. Germline CDR1 MNHEY, CDR2 SVGAGI. This CDR3 has 15 residues. Trimming removed 7 bases from V and 14 bases from J; junction bases left unmatched: 11. Here the CDR3 DNA reads TGTGCCAGCAACCCGCCGGGACTAGCGGGGGGGCAGGAGTTCTTC. Protein sequence: CASNPPGLAGGQEFF.

This clonotype was counted only a few times. V is TRBV3-1 and J is TRBJ1-1, with D unresolved. Trimming pared 1 base from V and 6 bases from J, leaving 6 bases between. The CDR3 length is 12 residues. The germline V gene has CDR1 LGHDT and CDR2 YNNKEL (reference sequence). CDR3 loop: CASSQAGPEAFF. CDR3 coding DNA: TGTGCCAGCAGCCAAGCGGGCCCTGAAGCTTTCTTT.

The chain has TRBV4-1 and TRBJ2-3; 14 bases agree with TRBD2. In germline, CDR1 is MGHRA, CDR2 YSYEKL. This CDR3 has 18 residues. J was trimmed by 2 bases and V by 2 bases; bases with no gene match: 6. Here the CDR3 DNA reads TGCGCCAGCAGCCAACCGGGACTAGCGGGGGCCCACACAGATACGCAGTATTTT. Its translation: CASSQPGLAGAHTDTQYF.

This clonotype showed up just a few times. The J gene is TRBJ1-1, the V gene TRBV6-5; D unclear. V was pared by 8 bases and J by 1 base, with 8 bases between. This CDR3 region has 12 residues. CDR1 and CDR2 (germline): MNHEY, SVGAGI. DNA for the CDR3: TGTGCCAGCCTTACGGCGAACACTGAAGCTTTCTTT. This translates into CASLTANTEAFF.

Comments on this clonotype: A much bigger clone sits one base away, suggesting this may be a read error. The V gene is TRBV7-2, the J gene TRBJ1-6; D call uncertain. The CDR3 has 12 amino acids. Germline V CDR1 and CDR2: SGHTA, FQGNSA. V lost 8 bases to trimming and J lost 6 bases, with 8 bases between them. The chain's CDR3 is CASGPCNSPLHF. The CDR3 nucleotides read TGTGCCAGCGGACCGTGTAATTCACCCCTCCACTTT. The complete variable domain, with remaining parts taken from reference TRBV7-2 and TRBJ1-6, reads GAGVSQSPSNKVTEKGKDVELRCDPISGHTALYWYRQSLGQGLEFLIYFQGNSAPDKSGLPSDRFSAERTGGSVSTLTIQRTQQEDSAVYLCASGPCNSPLHFGNGTRLTVT.

This clonotype occurred many times. The V gene is TRBV20-1, the J gene TRBJ2-1, with unresolved D. Germline V gene data show CDR1 as DFQATT and CDR2 as SNEGSKA (reference sequence). V was clipped by 2 bases and J by 9 bases, with 14 bases between them. The CDR3 consists of 13 residues. This CDR3 is CSARSVTLLEQFF. The CDR3, as DNA: TGCAGTGCTAGAAGTGTGACCCTACTTGAGCAGTTCTTC.